Below, 19 T cell receptor beta chains from the same sample are listed, as sequenced in a study of blood T cells in healthy people across ages. A second PCR of roughly 7 to 11 cycles used a sample-barcoded 5' primer and a J-beta primer mix. One entry per CDR3 protein results from TCRdb running MiXCR on the 5' RACE reads. The table records hundreds of thousands of distinct CDR3 sequences, more than 45% of them present only once. Sequences were obtained from blood. These TCRs come from a man older than 75 in good health.

The chain links TRBV6-2 or TRBV6-3 to TRBJ2-3, with D possibly called TRBD1 or TRBD2 (5 bases each). Germline V lookup: CDR1 MNHEY, CDR2 SVGEGT. There are 16 residues in the CDR3. Between the trimmed V and J ends, which lost 6 bases and 4 bases, there was a span of 20 bases. In nucleotides, the CDR3 is TGTGCCAGCAGCAATATCCGGGGCCCGGTGGCAGATACGCAGTATTTT. Encoded protein: CASSNIRGPVADTQYF.

The J gene is TRBJ2-1, the V gene TRBV14; D is ambiguous. V gave up 2 bases and J gave up 7 bases, with 9 bases separating them. Germline CDR1 SGHDN, CDR2 FVKESK. The CDR3 totals 13 residues. The CDR3 nucleotides are TGTGCCAGCAGCCAAATATCTGAGAATGAGCAGTTCTTC. Its protein product is CASSQISENEQFF.

The rearrangement uses TRBV11-2 and TRBJ2-6; tentatively, D is TRBD2 (6 bases). Germline V gene data show CDR1 as SGHAT and CDR2 as FQNNGV. The V gene lost 5 bases and the J gene lost 3 bases, with 26 bases spanning the gap. The CDR3 spans 20 residues. CDR3 amino acids: CASSPAVAATSRYGANVLTF. For the CDR3, the DNA is TGTGCCAGCAGCCCCGCGGTAGCGGCAACATCGAGGTATGGGGCCAACGTCCTGACTTTC.

This clonotype was seen ten or more times. The chain couples TRBV6-6 to TRBJ2-7, with 10 bases aligning to TRBD1. CDR1 is MNHNY and CDR2 is SVGAGI in the germline V gene (reference sequence). The CDR3 is 15 residues long. V dropped 6 bases and J dropped 2; count of bases not matched to a gene: 7. This chain's CDR3 is CASRSSGTGAYEQYF. The DNA for the CDR3 is TGTGCCAGCAGATCCTCGGGGACAGGGGCCTACGAGCAGTACTTC.

This clonotype came up a few times. The J gene is TRBJ1-1, the V gene TRBV10-3, with D uncertain. Per the germline V gene, CDR1 is ENHRY and CDR2 is SYGVKD. The CDR3 is 11 residues long. V shed 2 bases and J shed 8 bases, with 6 bases lying between them. CDR3 sequence reads: CAISEPGEAFF. Here the CDR3 DNA reads TGTGCCATCAGTGAGCCCGGGGAAGCTTTCTTT.

The gene calls are TRBV20-1 and TRBJ2-7; 9 nucleotides align to TRBD1. CDR1 and CDR2 from the germline V gene are DFQATT and SNEGSKA (reference sequence). The ends lost 3 bases at V and 7 bases at J; junction bases unmatched: 19. The CDR3 has 17 amino acids. The chain's CDR3 is CSASRRPGQGSSNEQYF. The CDR3 DNA follows: TGCAGTGCTAGTCGCCGGCCGGGACAGGGTTCCTCCAATGAGCAGTACTTC.

The chain uses TRBV4-3 and TRBJ2-5; D may be TRBD2 (7 bases). V lost 0 bases to trimming and J lost 1 base, with 12 bases between them. The germline gives CDR1 LGHNA, CDR2 YSLEER. This CDR3 is 16 amino acids long. CDR3: CASSQDLGGAQETQYF. The CDR3 region has the DNA TGCGCCAGCAGCCAAGATCTGGGGGGGGCCCAAGAGACCCAGTACTTC.

A remark on this clonotype: Mismatch with germline at one junction end may stem from a read error. The CDR3 reads CAINQGLNGCTF. CDR3 nucleotide sequence: TGTGCCATCAACCAGGGTCTCAATGGCTGCACCTTC. V is TRBV10-3 and J is TRBJ1-2, with a tentative D call TRBD1 (5 bases). The CDR3 is made up of 12 amino acids. Germline loops: CDR1 ENHRY, CDR2 SYGVKD.

This clonotype was seen a few times. The rearrangement links TRBV15 to TRBJ2-3; 12 bases agree with TRBD2. Losses at the gene ends were 8 bases for V and 6 bases for J; bases not matched to a gene: 12. This CDR3 is 16 amino acids long. Germline loops: CDR1 LNHNV, CDR2 YYDKDF (reference sequence). CDR3 DNA sequence: TGTGCCACCGGGCCGGGACTAGCGGGCGCGCTGGATACGCAGTATTTT. Its protein product is CATGPGLAGALDTQYF. Drawing the rest from reference TRBV15 and TRBJ2-3, the complete variable domain is DAMVIQNPRYQVTQFGKPVTLSCSQTLNHNVMYWYQQKSSQAPKLLFHYYDKDFNNEADTPDNFQSRRPNTSFCFLDIRSPGLGDTAMYLCATGPGLAGALDTQYFGPGTRLTVL.

The CDR3 loop reads CAGGYPEGEQYF. The CDR3 DNA is TGTGCCGGCGGTTACCCGGAGGGCGAGCAGTACTTC. J is TRBJ2-7 and V is TRBV6-6, with a tentative D call TRBD2 (6 bases). Trimming left V 11 bases short and J 6 bases short, with 17 bases between. This CDR3 spans 12 amino acids. Germline V CDR1 and CDR2: MNHNY, SVGAGI (reference sequence).

The CDR3 is CSARDLVRDNEQFF. The CDR3 bases are TGCAGTGCTAGAGATTTGGTGCGGGACAATGAGCAGTTCTTC. V is TRBV20-1 and J is TRBJ2-1; TRBD2 might be the D (5 bases). V lost 0 bases to trimming and J lost 5 bases, with 11 bases between them. Germline CDR1 is DFQATT and CDR2 is SNEGSKA (reference sequence). The CDR3 has 14 residues.

The genes are TRBV30 and TRBJ2-3; D uncertain. CDR1 and CDR2 from the germline V gene are GTSNPN and SVGIG (reference sequence). The CDR3 is made up of 11 amino acids. The ends were cut back, 3 bases at V and 2 bases at J, with 3 bases in the middle. The CDR3, as DNA: TGTGCCTGGAGAAACACAGATACGCAGTATTTT. Its protein is CAWRNTDTQYF.

The chain recombines TRBV6-6 with TRBJ2-3; TRBD1 matches at 7 bases. From germline, CDR1 is MNHNY and CDR2 SVGAGI (reference sequence). J was trimmed by 4 bases and V by 10 bases; bases with no gene match: 5. This CDR3 is built from 12 residues. Written as DNA, the CDR3 is TGTGCCACCGCAGGGACAGCAGATACGCAGTATTTT. This sequence encodes CATAGTADTQYF.

The CDR3 bases are TGTGCCATCAGTGAGTCTGCTAGCGGGACGAGCGAGCAGTACTTC. Translation: CAISESASGTSEQYF. The chain employs TRBV10-3 and TRBJ2-5; 9 bases match TRBD2. The DNA matches TRBJ2-7 better at its end, which makes the J call doubtful. Germline CDR1 and CDR2: ENHRY and SYGVKD. The CDR3 sequence is 15 residues long.

The V call is TRBV6-6, the J call TRBJ1-1, with a weak D call TRBD1 (5 bases). CDR3 length equals 13 residues. Germline CDR1 is MNHNY and CDR2 is SVGAGI (reference sequence). The V end was cut by 8 bases, the J end by 3 bases, with 13 bases between. The CDR3 protein is CASSGGVDTEAFF. For the CDR3, the DNA is TGTGCCAGCTCTGGGGGGGTGGACACTGAAGCTTTCTTT.

The CDR3 here is CASRIFVGADEQYF. In nucleotides, the CDR3 is TGTGCCAGCAGGATATTTGTGGGGGCTGACGAGCAGTACTTC. The rearrangement uses TRBV6-2 or TRBV6-3 and TRBJ2-5, with D possibly TRBD1 on 6 matching bases. With the DNA end fitting TRBJ2-7 better, the J assignment may be wrong. Germline values: CDR1 MNHEY, CDR2 SVGEGT. This CDR3 is built from 14 residues.

The V and J genes are TRBV3-1 and TRBJ1-2, with 9 nucleotides matching TRBD1. Germline lookup yields CDR1 LGHDT and CDR2 YNNKEL (reference sequence). V dropped 2 bases and J dropped 6; count of bases not matched to a gene: 7. CDR3 length: 15 amino acids. CDR3 protein: CASSQTGGWVNGYTF. The CDR3 DNA follows: TGTGCCAGCAGCCAAACAGGGGGCTGGGTGAATGGCTACACCTTC.

Regarding this clonotype: At one end the junction does not follow the germline gene, possibly because of a read error. Here the CDR3 reads CVSSPGTGNYTF. The CDR3 DNA is TGTGTCAGCAGCCCTGGGACAGGGAACTACACCTTC. The J gene is TRBJ1-2, the V gene TRBV7-9, with 9 bases aligning to TRBD1. Germline CDR1 and CDR2: SEHNR and FQNEAQ (reference sequence). CDR3 length: 12 residues.

In this sample, this clonotype turned up a few times. The chain carries TRBV5-1 and TRBJ1-2; 8 nucleotides match TRBD1. Germline V CDR1 and CDR2: SGHRS, YFSETQ. Trimming at V came to 4 bases and at J to 8 bases, leaving 16 bases not matched to a gene. The CDR3 spans 16 residues. CDR3: CASSPRTGKRARGYTF. The CDR3 nucleotides are TGCGCCAGCAGCCCTCGGACAGGGAAAAGAGCTAGGGGCTACACCTTC.